What follows are 27 T cell receptor beta chains derived from one specimen sequenced in a study of beta chain features in type 1 diabetes. Reverse transcribing all isolated RNA meant expressed TCRB transcripts were sequenced. Assay: immunoSEQ multiplex PCR; the TCRdb copy retains only in-frame clones and omits some. The data hold under 300,000 clones, with roughly 30% observed a single time. The sample consisted of central memory CD4+ T cells from blood. The receptors derive from a man under 40 in good health.

This clone was counted ten times or more. Only one base separates this from a far larger clonotype, so it likely reflects a read error. The V call is TRBV7-2, the J call TRBJ1-1, with 8 bases matching TRBD1. This CDR3 spans 13 amino acids. Germline CDR1 SGHTA, CDR2 FQGNSA. Trimming took 5 bases from V and 3 from J; bases not matched to a gene: 2. DNA of the CDR3: TGTGCCAGCAGCCCGGGACAGGACACTGAAGCTTTCTTT. It is translated as CASSPGQDTEAFF.

The sample holds a few counts of this clone. The V and J genes are TRBV28 and TRBJ2-4; D not certain. The V end was cut by 7 bases, the J end by 0 bases, with 13 bases between. Germline loops: CDR1 MDHEN, CDR2 SYDVKM. The CDR3 is 15 amino acids. CDR3 in amino acids: CASTDGSLAKNIQYF. The CDR3 nucleotides read TGTGCCAGCACCGACGGGTCCCTAGCCAAAAACATTCAGTACTTC.

V usage is TRBV29-1 and J usage is TRBJ2-1; 8 positions agree with TRBD1. The CDR3 has 14 amino acids. Germline V lookup: CDR1 SQVTM, CDR2 ANQGSEA. The V segment lost 1 base and the J segment 6 bases; nucleotides outside the gene matches: 5. CDR3 region: CSVEGGTGVNEQFF. In DNA form, the CDR3 reads TGCAGCGTTGAAGGGGGGACAGGAGTCAATGAGCAGTTCTTC.

This clone is a singleton in its sample. The chain uses TRBV15 and TRBJ2-7, with 12 bases fitting TRBD1. The J call may be faulty, since TRBJ2-5 better matches the DNA end. This CDR3 is 15 amino acids long. Germline lookup yields CDR1 LNHNV and CDR2 YYDKDF (reference sequence). CDR3 sequence reads: CATSRRDRGRETQYF. CDR3 bases: TGTGCCACCAGCAGACGGGACAGGGGGCGTGAGACCCAGTACTTC.

The chain employs TRBV4-2 and TRBJ2-5; 8 nucleotides agree with TRBD1. TRBJ2-7 matches the DNA end more closely, so the J call is doubtful. This CDR3 contains 14 residues. Germline loops: CDR1 LGHNA, CDR2 YNFKEQ. The CDR3 loop is CASSKRTGTGEQYF. CDR3 DNA sequence: TGTGCCAGCAGCAAGCGGACAGGGACGGGCGAGCAGTACTTC.

This clone was counted between two and nine times. The chain is built from TRBV7-8 and TRBJ2-7; 14 bases match TRBD2. Germline values: CDR1 SGHVS, CDR2 FQNEAQ. Trimming at V came to 5 bases and at J to 2 bases, leaving 8 bases not matched to a gene. CDR3 length: 17 residues. Here the CDR3 reads CASSPHLTSGGAYEQYF. The CDR3 bases are TGTGCCAGCAGCCCCCACCTGACTAGCGGGGGGGCCTACGAGCAGTACTTC.

This clone occurred a few times. The rearrangement links TRBV18 to TRBJ2-1; 13 positions match TRBD2. The CDR3 extends over 16 amino acids. J was trimmed by 6 bases and V by 0 bases; bases with no gene match: 2. Germline V gene sequence: CDR1 KGHSH, CDR2 LQKENI. This CDR3 is CASSPPGLAGINEQFF. The DNA of the CDR3 is TGTGCCAGCTCACCACCGGGACTAGCGGGAATCAATGAGCAGTTCTTC.

The genes are TRBV28 and TRBJ2-7, with D possibly TRBD2 on 5 matching bases. The V end lost 5 bases, the J end lost 6 bases, and 17 bases lay between the germline ends. Germline V lookup: CDR1 MDHEN, CDR2 SYDVKM. This CDR3 is built from 14 residues. CDR3 protein: CASSRREGPVEQYF. The CDR3 coding sequence is TGTGCCAGCAGTCGACGTGAGGGCCCGGTCGAGCAGTACTTC.

V gene TRBV5-6 combines with J gene TRBJ2-4, with D unresolved. V lost 1 base, J lost 0 bases, and 8 bases lay in between. The V gene's germline CDR1 is SGHDT and CDR2 YYEEEE. CDR3 length equals 15 residues. CDR3 DNA: TGTGCCAGCAGCTTGTTAATTACAGCCAAAAACATTCAGTACTTC. Translated, it gives CASSLLITAKNIQYF.

A few counts support this clone. This chain uses TRBV7-6 with TRBJ2-4, with D maybe TRBD1 (6 bases). The CDR3 runs 15 residues. The V and J ends lost 3 bases and 2 bases respectively, with 11 bases between them. The V gene's germline CDR1 is SGHVS and CDR2 FNYEAQ. CDR3 region: CASSLSGASKNIQYF. For the CDR3, the DNA is TGTGCCAGCAGCTTGTCAGGGGCCTCCAAAAACATTCAGTACTTC.

This clone was seen more than once but under ten times. The chain carries TRBV30 and TRBJ2-5, with 7 bases that match TRBD2. V trimming: 4 bases; J trimming: 4 bases; junction bases outside the gene matches: 12. The CDR3 sequence is 15 residues long. Per the germline V gene, CDR1 is GTSNPN and CDR2 is SVGIG (reference sequence). CDR3 nucleotides: TGTGCCTGGATTACTAGCGACAGATGGGGAGAGACCCAGTACTTC. The encoded protein is CAWITSDRWGETQYF.

This sequence joins TRBV30 and TRBJ2-7, with TRBD2 as a possible D gene (6 bases). Trimming removed 2 bases from V and 4 bases from J, with 9 bases in between. The CDR3 runs to 12 residues. The V gene's germline CDR1 is GTSNPN and CDR2 SVGIG (reference sequence). The CDR3 nucleotides are TGTGCCTGGAGTTACCGGGGGTACGAGCAGTACTTC. Translated, it gives CAWSYRGYEQYF. The full variable domain, completed using reference TRBV30 and TRBJ2-7, is SQTIHQWPATLVQPVGSPLSLECTVEGTSNPNLYWYRQAAGRGLQLLFYSVGIGQISSEVPQNLSASRPQDRQFILSSKKLLLSDSGFYLCAWSYRGYEQYFGPGTRLTVT.

The rearrangement uses TRBV11-2 and TRBJ2-7; possible D gene TRBD2, 7 bases. Per germline, CDR1 SGHAT and CDR2 FQNNGV. V gave up 4 bases and J gave up 5 bases, with 18 bases separating them. The CDR3 has 15 residues. Written as DNA, the CDR3 is TGTGCCAGCAGCTCTCTAGGGGGGAGGGTAAACGAGCAGTACTTC. This translates into CASSSLGGRVNEQYF.

In this sample, this clone turned up many times. The chain recombines TRBV10-3 with TRBJ2-7; 9 positions match TRBD1. V was pared by 2 bases and J by 5 bases, with 7 bases of the junction left unmatched. The CDR3 is 15 residues long. Germline V CDR1 and CDR2: ENHRY, SYGVKD. CDR3 DNA: TGTGCCATCAGTGAGAGTAGGGGACAGGGAGACGAGCAGTACTTC. It specifies CAISESRGQGDEQYF.

The V call is TRBV21-1, the J call TRBJ2-4; no check of the table's D call, TRBD1, against the DNA was made. TRBV21-1 is a pseudogene locus. CDR3 length: 14 residues. The CDR3 DNA is TGTGCCAGCAGCAAAGGAGTCGACAGGAAAATTCAGTACTTC. It is translated as CASSKGVDRKIQYF.

This sequence joins TRBV2 and TRBJ2-3; TRBD2 aligns across 13 bases. Germline V gene data show CDR1 as SNHLY and CDR2 as FYNNEI. V lost 6 bases, J lost 7 bases, and 7 bases stayed unmatched. The CDR3 length is 15 residues. CDR3 DNA sequence: TGTGCCAGCAGCCTGACTAGCGGGGGGTCCCATACGCAGTATTTT. It encodes CASSLTSGGSHTQYF.

The rearrangement uses TRBV6-1 and TRBJ2-3, with TRBD2 identical over 8 bases. Germline V gene sequence: CDR1 MNHNS, CDR2 SASEGT. Trimming took 4 bases from V and 6 from J; bases not matched to a gene: 9. The CDR3 extends over 15 amino acids. CDR3 coding DNA: TGTGCCAGCAGTGGTCTAGCGGGCATCCCGGATACGCAGTATTTT. Residues: CASSGLAGIPDTQYF.

This clone has more than one count but fewer than ten. This chain joins TRBV30 and TRBJ1-1; D is uncertain. Germline CDR1 GTSNPN, CDR2 SVGIG (reference sequence). Trimming pared 3 bases from V and 5 bases from J, leaving 13 bases between. This CDR3 comprises 13 residues. CDR3 loop: CAWSLQPGTEAFF. The CDR3 coding sequence is TGTGCCTGGAGCCTTCAGCCGGGAACTGAAGCTTTCTTT.

This sequence joins TRBV9 and TRBJ1-1, with no clear D. Germline V gene data show CDR1 as SGDLS and CDR2 as YYNGEE. The V and J ends lost 4 bases and 6 bases respectively, with 13 bases between them. The CDR3 runs to 13 residues. CDR3 region: CASSPRYRAEAFF. The CDR3 DNA reads as TGTGCCAGCAGCCCCCGTTACAGAGCTGAAGCTTTCTTT.

This chain joins TRBV6-5 and TRBJ2-1, with D perhaps matching TRBD2 (6 bases). The CDR3 length is 13 residues. Germline CDR1 reads MNHEY; CDR2 reads SVGAGI. The V end was cut by 5 bases, the J end by 4 bases, with 9 bases between. CDR3 sequence: CASSTLAYNEQFF. DNA of the CDR3: TGTGCCAGCAGTACACTAGCTTACAATGAGCAGTTCTTC.

This clone was counted between two and nine times. The genes are TRBV9 and TRBJ2-1, with 7 bases aligning to TRBD2. The CDR3 loop spans 16 amino acids. CDR1 and CDR2 from the germline V gene are SGDLS and YYNGEE. The V gene end was trimmed by 4 bases and the J gene end by 5 bases; junction bases not matched to a gene: 12. The CDR3 coding sequence is TGTGCCAGCAGCATATTGGGAGCGGGAATCGACAATGAGCAGTTCTTC. Translating gives CASSILGAGIDNEQFF.

This clone came up a few times. The rearrangement uses TRBV7-2 and TRBJ2-7; maybe TRBD2 (6 bases). CDR3 length: 15 amino acids. The V end was cut by 1 base, the J end by 0 bases, with 10 bases between. CDR1 SGHTA and CDR2 FQGNSA come from the germline V gene. This CDR3 is CASSLGRGDSYEQYF. The CDR3 coding sequence is TGTGCCAGCAGCTTAGGGCGCGGGGACTCCTACGAGCAGTACTTC. The full variable domain, completed using reference TRBV7-2 and TRBJ2-7, is GAGVSQSPSNKVTEKGKDVELRCDPISGHTALYWYRQSLGQGLEFLIYFQGNSAPDKSGLPSDRFSAERTGGSVSTLTIQRTQQEDSAVYLCASSLGRGDSYEQYFGPGTRLTVT.

This rearrangement joins TRBV5-6 to TRBJ1-2; D is uncertain. The CDR3 runs to 12 residues. The V gene's germline CDR1 is SGHDT and CDR2 YYEEEE. Trimming left V 1 base short and J 8 bases short, with 9 bases between. The CDR3 nucleotides are TGTGCCAGCAGCTTGCCCTTCCGGGGCTACACCTTC. Its translation is CASSLPFRGYTF. The whole variable domain, remainder taken from reference TRBV5-6 and TRBJ1-2, is DAGVTQSPTHLIKTRGQQVTLRCSPKSGHDTVSWYQQALGQGPQFIFQYYEEEERQRGNFPDRFSGHQFPNYSSELNVNALLLGDSALYLCASSLPFRGYTFGSGTRLTVV.

This clone has only a few counts. The J gene is TRBJ1-1, the V gene TRBV10-1; weak D call: TRBD1 (5 bases). Germline V gene sequence: CDR1 WNHNN, CDR2 SYGVQD (reference sequence). The CDR3 has 12 residues. The V gene lost 2 bases and the J gene lost 11 bases, with 12 bases spanning the gap. The CDR3 sequence: CASSENQGWAFF. DNA of the CDR3: TGCGCCAGCAGTGAGAACCAGGGATGGGCTTTCTTT.

DNA of the CDR3: TGTGCCTCTAACTCTGGGGCCAACGTCCTGACTTTC. This sequence encodes CASNSGANVLTF. The chain joins TRBV30 to TRBJ2-6; D not certain. CDR1 is GTSNPN and CDR2 is SVGIG in the germline V gene (reference sequence). The CDR3 sequence is 12 residues long. V lost 7 bases and J lost 0, with 4 bases in between.

The chain links TRBV5-1 to TRBJ1-6; maybe TRBD1 (6 bases). This CDR3 region has 15 residues. The ends were cut back, 0 bases at V and 4 bases at J, with 8 bases in the middle. Germline V lookup: CDR1 SGHRS, CDR2 YFSETQ. The CDR3 loop is CASSLEQGYNSPLHF. CDR3 nucleotides: TGCGCCAGCAGCTTGGAACAGGGTTATAATTCACCCCTCCACTTT.

The table lists this clone with a few counts. The chain is built from TRBV15 and TRBJ2-7; 7 positions agree with TRBD1. Germline-derived CDR1 and CDR2 are LNHNV and YYDKDF (reference sequence). This CDR3 is built from 17 residues. V gave up 1 base and J gave up 0 bases; unmatched junction bases: 9. The CDR3 region has the DNA TGTGCCACCAGCAGAGCCCTAGGACCAGGGGGCTCCTACGAGCAGTACTTC. Translating gives CATSRALGPGGSYEQYF.